This TCR beta chain was observed in a study of blood T cell repertoires in COVID-19. The assay was immunoSEQ multiplex PCR, and TCRdb's table has in-frame clones only and misses some. The table has a few hundred thousand clones, approximately 85% seen once; the top ten hold 9.4%. Trimming removed 2 bases from V and 4 bases from J, with 14 bases in between. The germline gives CDR1 LNHNV, CDR2 YYDKDF (reference sequence). The CDR3 sequence is 15 residues long. This receptor was identified in a man between 18 and 35 years old with active or convalescent COVID-19. The chain has TRBV15 and TRBJ1-1, with D perhaps matching TRBD1 (6 bases). The sequencing sample was made of peripheral blood. CDR3 protein: CATSRNRELGTEAFF. The CDR3 DNA sequence: TGTGCCACCAGCAGAAACAGGGAGTTGGGCACTGAAGCTTTCTTT.